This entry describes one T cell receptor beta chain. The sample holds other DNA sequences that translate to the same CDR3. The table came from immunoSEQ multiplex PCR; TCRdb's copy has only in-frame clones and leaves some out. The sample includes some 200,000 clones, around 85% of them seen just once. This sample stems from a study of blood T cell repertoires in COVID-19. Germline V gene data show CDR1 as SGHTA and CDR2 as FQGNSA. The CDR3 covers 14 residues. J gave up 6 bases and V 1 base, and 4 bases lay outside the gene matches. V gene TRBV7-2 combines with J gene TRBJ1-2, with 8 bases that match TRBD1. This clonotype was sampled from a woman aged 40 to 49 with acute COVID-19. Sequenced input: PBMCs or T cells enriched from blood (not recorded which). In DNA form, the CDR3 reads TGTGCCAGCAGCTTAGTTGGACAGGGCGATGGCTACACCTTC. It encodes CASSLVGQGDGYTF. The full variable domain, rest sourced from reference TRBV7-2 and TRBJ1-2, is GAGVSQSPSNKVTEKGKDVELRCDPISGHTALYWYRQSLGQGLEFLIYFQGNSAPDKSGLPSDRFSAERTGGSVSTLTIQRTQQEDSAVYLCASSLVGQGDGYTFGSGTRLTVV.